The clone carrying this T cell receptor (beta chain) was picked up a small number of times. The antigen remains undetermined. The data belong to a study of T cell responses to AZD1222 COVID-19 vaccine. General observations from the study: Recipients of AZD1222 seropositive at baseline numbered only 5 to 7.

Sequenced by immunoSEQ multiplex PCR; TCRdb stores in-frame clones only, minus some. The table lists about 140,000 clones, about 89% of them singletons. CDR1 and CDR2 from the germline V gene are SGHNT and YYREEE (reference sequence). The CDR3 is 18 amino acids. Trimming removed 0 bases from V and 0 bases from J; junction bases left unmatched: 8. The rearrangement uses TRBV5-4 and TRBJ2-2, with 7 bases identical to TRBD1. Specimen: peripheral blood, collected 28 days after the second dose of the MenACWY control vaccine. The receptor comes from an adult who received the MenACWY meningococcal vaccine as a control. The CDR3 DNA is TGTGCCAGCAGCTTGGATAGGACAGGCCCCACGAACACCGGGGAGCTGTTTTTT. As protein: CASSLDRTGPTNTGELFF.